This TCR beta chain stems from a study of blood T cell repertoires in COVID-19 (dated by TCRdb to the early 2020s). About the full investigation: Samples covering the acute and convalescent phases of COVID-19 were provided by collaborators in the United States, Italy and Spain. Where available, HLA class I and class II types were obtained from metadata supplied by the sample provider rather than from assay-based typing. Samples came from the ongoing ImmuneRACE study (first 160 participants) plus 1,254 subjects from 6 global collaborators. Sample metadata almost always included a de-identified subject ID, COVID-19 status, age in years and sex. The repertoires were made available in a free public database intended to serve as a resource for research on the immune response to SARS-CoV-2. The prospective study material was composed of cDNA or gDNA derived from T cells, B-cell-depleted T cells, or PBMCs. Deeply sampled blood TCRbeta repertoires from subjects exposed to, actively infected with, or recovered from COVID-19 were included in the dataset.

Study-level results and caveats: Clinical and demographic metadata were provided uncurated, with the amount varying by source and participant.

The collaborating institutions used their own protocols to collect whole blood in K2EDTA tubes. For TCRbeta analysis, collaborators shipped samples as frozen whole blood, isolated PBMCs, or DNA extracted from either of those sample types. To note about this clone: The target of this receptor is not known. No much larger clone exists at a distance of one base, and base qualities are not known.

Including the terminal cysteine and phenylalanine, the CDR3 comprises 12 residues. The CDR3 DNA has 36 bases and is translated from base 1. V is shortened by 3 bases, J by 16 bases, and the region joining them spans 15 bases. From the germline V gene, CDR1 is MNHNS and CDR2 is SASEGT. The immunoSEQ Assay, a bias-controlled multiplex PCR, was used to amplify TCRbeta CDR3 regions from genomic DNA. In the original analysis: The number of nucleated cells in each sample was estimated from the amplification of reference gene primers within the assay. To quantify the absolute abundance of each unique TCRbeta CDR3 rearrangement, sequence reads were collapsed and filtered. For each sample, productive Simpson clonality was calculated as the square root of Simpson's diversity index across productive rearrangements. TCRdb took over this immuneACCESS table, retaining in-frame rearrangements with V and J assigned. Such tables are incomplete; in checked studies, under half of the missing clones stem from an unresolved V gene, and the remainder is unexplained. The V and J calls and clone size come from that table; D and trimming were worked out from the DNA. Within this sample are about 80,000 clones, with roughly 89% of them counted one time only. Of the sample, 4% to 6% is held by the ten largest clones.

This receptor was taken from a woman of 80 years or more with active or convalescent COVID-19. Sequenced: peripheral blood. The rearrangement joined TRBV6-1 to TRBJ1-4; the D gene cannot be resolved reliably. The DNA sequence follows: TGTGCCAGCAGTGAGTTCAGTACAGCTCCGTTTTTT. Translated, this is CASSEFSTAPFF.